This T cell receptor beta chain appears in the sequencing data of a study of T cell repertoires in cytomegalovirus infection. Overall study findings and caveats: Of the TCR beta families, the public ones yielded a cumulative frequency that identified carriers of CMV plus the relevant HLA. Ex vivo, HLA-C-restricted CMV-specific TCR beta clonotypes prevailed over the rest of the response.

The germline CDR1 and CDR2 sequences are SGHDN and FVKESK. This CDR3 contains 16 residues. Trimming removed 6 bases at V and 2 bases at J, with 16 bases between. MiXCR was run by TCRdb on the reads, yielding one entry per CDR3 protein. The sample has hundreds of thousands of distinct CDR3 sequences, 30% to 35% seen once; the top ten hold 12%. About this clonotype itself: What it binds is unknown.

Sample: cultured CD8+ T cells from PBMCs, taken from culture after CMV antigen stimulation. This receptor was identified in a human donor in good health (CMV status not recorded). Some clones in this sample may be carry-over from other donors' samples. The genes are TRBV14 and TRBJ2-2; D is possibly TRBD2 (6 bases). CDR3 coding DNA: TGTGCCAGCAGTCCAACTAGCTCAACCAACACCGGGGAGCTGTTTTTT. This encodes CASSPTSSTNTGELFF.